The clone carrying this TCR beta chain is a singleton in its sample. Its target is not known. The sample belongs to a study of T-cell reconstitution after alpha-beta-depleted transplantation in children. General study findings and limits: Some patients owed their high day-60 TCRbeta diversity to surviving recipient T cells and thymic progenitors.

Preparation of the TCRbeta library used unique molecular identifiers. Using its own MiXCR run on the PCR reads, TCRdb lists one record per CDR3 protein. This sample yields about 580,000 distinct CDR3 sequences, of which 25% to 30% are seen a single time; less than 40% belongs to the top ten. Per germline, CDR1 GTSNPN and CDR2 SVGIG (reference sequence). The V and J ends lost 1 base and 3 bases respectively, with 10 bases between them. The CDR3 is made up of 14 amino acids. This specimen consisted of PBMCs, obtained before TCRalphabeta/CD19-depleted stem cell transplant. The genes are TRBV30 and TRBJ1-5; the D is unclear. This clonotype was obtained from a boy under two years old with Wiskott-Aldrich syndrome, due to receive a stem cell transplant. The CDR3 is CAWSADGHNQPQHF. The DNA for the CDR3 is TGTGCCTGGAGTGCGGACGGGCACAATCAGCCCCAGCATTTT.